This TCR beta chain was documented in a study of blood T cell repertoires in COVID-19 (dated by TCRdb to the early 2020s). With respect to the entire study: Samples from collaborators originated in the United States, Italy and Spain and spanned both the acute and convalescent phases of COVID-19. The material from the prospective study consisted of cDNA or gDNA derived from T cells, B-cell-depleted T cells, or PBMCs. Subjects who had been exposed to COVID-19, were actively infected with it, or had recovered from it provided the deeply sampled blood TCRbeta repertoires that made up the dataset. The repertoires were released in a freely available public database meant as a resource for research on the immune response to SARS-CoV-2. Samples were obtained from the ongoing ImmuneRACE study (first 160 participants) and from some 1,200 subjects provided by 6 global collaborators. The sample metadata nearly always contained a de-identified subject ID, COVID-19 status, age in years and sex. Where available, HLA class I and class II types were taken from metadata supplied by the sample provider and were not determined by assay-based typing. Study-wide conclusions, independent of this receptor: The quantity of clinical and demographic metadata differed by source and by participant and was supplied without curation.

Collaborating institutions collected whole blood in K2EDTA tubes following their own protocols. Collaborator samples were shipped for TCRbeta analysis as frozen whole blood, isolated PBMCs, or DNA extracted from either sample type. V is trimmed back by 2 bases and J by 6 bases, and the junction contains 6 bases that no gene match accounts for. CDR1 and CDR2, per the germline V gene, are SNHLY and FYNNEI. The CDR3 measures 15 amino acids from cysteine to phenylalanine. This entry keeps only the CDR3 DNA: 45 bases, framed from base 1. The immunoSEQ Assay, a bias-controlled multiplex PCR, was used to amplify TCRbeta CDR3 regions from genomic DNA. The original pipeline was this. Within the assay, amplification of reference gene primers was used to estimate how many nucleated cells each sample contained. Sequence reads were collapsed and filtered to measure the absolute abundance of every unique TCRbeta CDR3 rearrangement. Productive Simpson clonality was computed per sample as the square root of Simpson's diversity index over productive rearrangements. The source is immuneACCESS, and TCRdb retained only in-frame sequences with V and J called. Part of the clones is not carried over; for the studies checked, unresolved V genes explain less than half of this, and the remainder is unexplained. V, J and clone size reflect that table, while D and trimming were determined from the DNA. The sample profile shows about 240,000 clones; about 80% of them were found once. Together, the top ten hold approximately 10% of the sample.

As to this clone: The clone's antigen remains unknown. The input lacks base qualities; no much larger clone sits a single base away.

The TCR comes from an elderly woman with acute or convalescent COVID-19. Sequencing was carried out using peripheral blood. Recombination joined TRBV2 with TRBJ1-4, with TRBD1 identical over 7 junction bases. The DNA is TGTGCCAGCAGTGAACAAACAGGGGAGCATGAAAAACTGTTTTTT. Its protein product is CASSEQTGEHEKLFF.